These 32 T cell receptor beta chains were sequenced from one sample in a study of cytomegalovirus exposure and HLA in healthy donors. Sequenced by immunoSEQ multiplex PCR; TCRdb stores in-frame clones only, minus some. The data contain more than 90,000 clones, approximately 90% of them singletons. Sequencing used PBMCs. Source of these receptors: a man aged 18 to 29 in good health and CMV-seropositive.

The genes are TRBV29-1 and TRBJ2-5, with D maybe TRBD1 (5 bases). Trimming stripped 4 bases from V and 4 bases from J, with 13 bases between. The CDR3 covers 13 residues. The germline V gene encodes CDR1 SQVTM and CDR2 ANQGSEA. The CDR3 region is CSVAGGAGETQYF. The CDR3 DNA reads TGCAGCGTTGCCGGTGGGGCCGGAGAGACCCAGTACTTC.

The chain joins TRBV27 to TRBJ1-5, with D perhaps TRBD1 (6 bases). This CDR3 region has 14 residues. Between the trimmed V and J ends, which lost 5 bases and 3 bases, there was a span of 11 bases. The germline V gene has CDR1 MNHEY and CDR2 SMNVEV (reference sequence). This chain's CDR3 is CASSTQGDNQPQHF. CDR3 coding DNA: TGTGCCAGCAGTACACAGGGAGACAATCAGCCCCAGCATTTT.

The sample holds one count of this clone. The chain combines TRBV11-2 with TRBJ1-3, with 10 bases matching TRBD1. V dropped 5 bases and J dropped 0; count of bases not matched to a gene: 4. Germline lookup yields CDR1 SGHAT and CDR2 FQNNGV. This CDR3 region has 16 residues. This CDR3 is CASSPWTGGSGNTIYF. The CDR3 coding sequence is TGTGCCAGCAGCCCCTGGACAGGGGGCTCTGGAAACACCATATATTTT. The full variable domain, in which reference TRBV11-2 and TRBJ1-3 provide the parts outside the CDR3, is EAGVAQSPRYKIIEKRQSVAFWCNPISGHATLYWYQQILGQGPKLLIQFQNNGVVDDSQLPKDRFSAERLKGVDSTLKIQPAKLEDSAVYLCASSPWTGGSGNTIYFGEGSWLTVV.

The V and J genes are TRBV27 and TRBJ1-2, with D possibly matching TRBD1 (6 bases). The germline V gene encodes CDR1 MNHEY and CDR2 SMNVEV (reference sequence). Trimming shortened V by 4 bases and J by 4 bases, and 16 bases separated the two germline ends. CDR3 length: 15 amino acids. The CDR3 here is CASSWASGQIYGYTF. CDR3 in DNA: TGTGCCAGCAGTTGGGCGAGTGGACAGATCTATGGCTACACCTTC.

The chain employs TRBV7-2 and TRBJ1-5; TRBD1 aligns across 7 bases. CDR3 length: 13 amino acids. With 4 bases clipped from V and 5 bases from J, the junction kept 2 bases outside the gene matches. Germline CDR1 reads SGHTA; CDR2 reads FQGNSA. In nucleotides, the CDR3 is TGTGCCAGCAGCTGGGACAGCTATCAGCCCCAGCATTTT. Translated, it gives CASSWDSYQPQHF.

This chain uses TRBV29-1 with TRBJ2-7, with D tentatively TRBD1 (6 bases). The CDR3 consists of 12 residues. Germline V gene lookup returns CDR1 SQVTM and CDR2 ANQGSEA. V shed 6 bases and J shed 3 bases, with 12 bases lying between them. CDR3 DNA sequence: TGCAGCGTCAAGACAGGCAGCTACGAGCAGTACTTC. This sequence encodes CSVKTGSYEQYF.

This clone appeared once. The rearrangement joins TRBV5-4 to TRBJ2-7; D not resolved. In germline, CDR1 is SGHNT, CDR2 YYREEE (reference sequence). V was pared by 1 base and J by 2 bases, with 13 bases between. This CDR3 is built from 15 residues. Here the CDR3 reads CASSLKVEVPYEQYF. The CDR3 bases are TGTGCCAGCAGCTTGAAAGTAGAGGTACCCTACGAGCAGTACTTC. Supplemented by reference TRBV5-4 and TRBJ2-7, the full variable domain reads ETGVTQSPTHLIKTRGQQVTLRCSSQSGHNTVSWYQQALGQGPQFIFQYYREEENGRGNFPPRFSGLQFPNYSSELNVNALELDDSALYLCASSLKVEVPYEQYFGPGTRLTVT.

This clone showed up just once. The chain is built from TRBV12-5 and TRBJ2-1; TRBD1 agrees at 7 bases. The CDR3 has 14 amino acids. Looked up from germline, CDR1 is LGHNT and CDR2 is FRNRAP. The trim removed 4 bases at V and 8 bases at J, leaving 8 bases unmatched. CDR3 region: CASGSPGGIDEQFF. The DNA of the CDR3 is TGTGCTAGTGGTTCTCCAGGGGGTATAGATGAGCAGTTCTTC.

The chain couples TRBV6-1 to TRBJ1-5, with D possibly matching TRBD1 (5 bases). The CDR3 length is 13 residues. Germline V gives CDR1 MNHNS, CDR2 SASEGT. V shed 9 bases and J shed 0 bases, with 9 bases lying between them. The CDR3 loop is CASSGYSNQPQHF. The CDR3 coding sequence is TGTGCCAGTTCAGGGTATAGCAATCAGCCCCAGCATTTT.

CDR3 DNA sequence: TGCGCCAGCAGCTGGGTGAGGGGAGGTGGGAACACCGGGGAGCTGTTTTTT. It codes for CASSWVRGGGNTGELFF. The gene calls are TRBV5-1 and TRBJ2-2; D possibly corresponds to TRBD2 (6 bases). The CDR3 length is 17 residues. With 3 bases removed from V and 1 base from J, the gap between germline ends came to 16 bases. Germline loops: CDR1 SGHRS, CDR2 YFSETQ.

In its sample, this clone was seen once. The chain uses TRBV5-1 and TRBJ2-7, with 8 bases that match TRBD1. Germline CDR1 is SGHRS and CDR2 is YFSETQ. The CDR3 is 14 amino acids. J lost 3 bases, V lost 0 bases, and 2 bases had no gene match. The CDR3 DNA is TGCGCCAGCAGCTTGGCTGGGACAGGCTACGAGCAGTACTTC. Translated, it gives CASSLAGTGYEQYF. Drawing the rest from reference TRBV5-1 and TRBJ2-7, the complete variable domain is KAGVTQTPRYLIKTRGQQVTLSCSPISGHRSVSWYQQTPGQGLQFLFEYFSETQRNKGNFPGRFSGRQFSNSRSEMNVSTLELGDSALYLCASSLAGTGYEQYFGPGTRLTVT.

The chain recombines TRBV9 with TRBJ1-1, with 7 bases lining up with TRBD1. The V gene's germline CDR1 is SGDLS and CDR2 YYNGEE. The length of the CDR3 is 14 residues. J lost 6 bases, V lost 3 bases, and 8 bases had no gene match. CDR3 nucleotides: TGTGCCAGCAGCGGGCGACAGGGTGGCGCTGAAGCTTTCTTT. It translates to CASSGRQGGAEAFF.

This clone was seen more than once but under ten times. Here the CDR3 DNA reads TGTGCCAGCAGTGAGGAAGGGGGCGGGGATTCACCCCTCCACTTT. Translated, it gives CASSEEGGGDSPLHF. J is TRBJ1-6 and V is TRBV2; 7 positions match TRBD1. Losses at the gene ends were 3 bases for V and 8 bases for J; bases not matched to a gene: 7. The CDR3 extends over 15 amino acids. Germline V gene sequence: CDR1 SNHLY, CDR2 FYNNEI.

This clone has a single count. The chain joins TRBV6-5 to TRBJ2-7; TRBD1 agrees at 11 bases. Trimming took 2 bases from V and 6 from J; bases not matched to a gene: 3. This CDR3 region has 14 residues. Germline loops: CDR1 MNHEY, CDR2 SVGAGI. The CDR3 protein is CASSYVGQGAEQYF. CDR3 coding DNA: TGTGCCAGCAGTTACGTAGGACAGGGGGCCGAGCAGTACTTC.

This clone has only one observation. The V gene is TRBV7-9, the J gene TRBJ2-1; a weak D match, TRBD1 (6 bases). V dropped 5 bases and J dropped 9 bases, with 14 bases sitting between them. This CDR3 comprises 13 residues. Germline lookup yields CDR1 SEHNR and CDR2 FQNEAQ (reference sequence). The DNA of the CDR3 is TGTGCCAGCAGCCCTGCGATGGACAGTGAGCAGTTCTTC. Amino acids: CASSPAMDSEQFF.

The rearrangement links TRBV6-5 to TRBJ1-6, with D maybe TRBD1 (5 bases). The CDR3 spans 14 residues. CDR1 is MNHEY, CDR2 SVGAGI, per germline. Trimming took 7 bases from V and 6 from J, leaving 13 bases between them. The CDR3: CASTAGSGNSPLHF. The CDR3 bases are TGTGCCAGCACCGCAGGGTCGGGTAATTCACCCCTCCACTTT.

The genes are TRBV14 and TRBJ1-2, with 8 bases matching TRBD1. In germline, CDR1 is SGHDN, CDR2 FVKESK. Trimming took 0 bases from V and 8 from J; bases not matched to a gene: 14. The CDR3 contains 17 residues. The CDR3 nucleotides are TGTGCCAGCAGCCAAGATAGGCGCTGGACAGGGTTCGGCGGCTACACCTTC. It translates to CASSQDRRWTGFGGYTF.

V is TRBV5-1 and J is TRBJ1-1; D is possibly TRBD1 (5 bases). The CDR3 is 16 amino acids. Germline V lookup: CDR1 SGHRS, CDR2 YFSETQ. Trimming stripped 4 bases from V and 6 bases from J, with 22 bases between. CDR3 DNA sequence: TGCGCCAGCAGCCCTCTGGTACCCGCAGGGCCTTCTGAAGCTTTCTTT. Amino acid sequence: CASSPLVPAGPSEAFF.

The chain couples TRBV13 to TRBJ2-4, with no clear D. Between the trimmed V and J ends, which lost 5 bases and 11 bases, there was a span of 16 bases. CDR3 length: 13 amino acids. In germline, CDR1 is PRHDT, CDR2 FYEKMQ (reference sequence). The CDR3 sequence is CASSPPSGALQYF. The CDR3 DNA follows: TGTGCCAGCAGCCCCCCGTCCGGAGCCCTTCAGTACTTC.

The chain combines TRBV5-5 with TRBJ2-3; TRBD1 matches 7 bases. The J segment lost 2 bases and the V segment lost 4 bases, leaving 10 bases of the junction unmatched. Germline CDR1 SGHKS, CDR2 YYEKEE (reference sequence). This CDR3 spans 16 amino acids. CDR3 sequence (DNA): TGTGCCAGCAGCACCCCGCCAGGGGGAAACACAGATACGCAGTATTTT. Its protein is CASSTPPGGNTDTQYF.

This chain links TRBV27 with TRBJ2-7, with no clear D. Looked up from germline, CDR1 is MNHEY and CDR2 is SMNVEV (reference sequence). This CDR3 region has 14 residues. V dropped 5 bases and J dropped 7 bases, with 18 bases sitting between them. Written as DNA, the CDR3 is TGTGCCAGCAGTCAAACTCTAGTCGACTGGGAGCAGTACTTC. Its translation is CASSQTLVDWEQYF.

The chain employs TRBV19 and TRBJ1-3; maybe TRBD1 (5 bases). The V end lost 7 bases, the J end lost 0 bases, and 13 bases lay between the germline ends. This CDR3 spans 15 amino acids. The germline V gene encodes CDR1 LNHDA and CDR2 SQIVND (reference sequence). CDR3 DNA sequence: TGTGCCAGTAAACAAGGACAAATCTCTGGAAACACCATATATTTT. Protein: CASKQGQISGNTIYF.

The CDR3 spells CASSLGSSNYNEQFF. The CDR3 DNA reads TGTGCCAGCAGCCTAGGATCGAGCAACTACAATGAGCAGTTCTTC. The rearrangement joins TRBV11-3 to TRBJ2-1; D remains ambiguous. V was trimmed by 5 bases and J by 3 bases, leaving 14 bases between them. The CDR3 runs 15 residues. The germline V gene has CDR1 SGHNT and CDR2 YENEEA.

This rearrangement joins TRBV11-3 to TRBJ2-5; no clear D. The length of the CDR3 is 13 residues. Trimming pared 2 bases from V and 5 bases from J, leaving 9 bases between. Germline lookup yields CDR1 SGHNT and CDR2 YENEEA. CDR3 protein: CASSLFSGETQYF. The CDR3 bases are TGTGCCAGCAGCTTATTTTCCGGGGAGACCCAGTACTTC. Together with reference TRBV11-3 and TRBJ2-5, the CDR3 gives the full variable domain: EAGVVQSPRYKIIEKKQPVAFWCNPISGHNTLYWYLQNLGQGPELLIRYENEEAVDDSQLPKDRFSAERLKGVDSTLKIQPAELGDSAVYLCASSLFSGETQYFGPGTRLLVL.

This sequence joins TRBV11-2 and TRBJ1-1; possible D gene TRBD1, 5 bases. Trimming removed 5 bases at V and 0 bases at J, with 16 bases between. CDR3 size: 16 residues. The germline V gene encodes CDR1 SGHAT and CDR2 FQNNGV. The CDR3 region has the DNA TGTGCCAGCAGCCCCGGGGGAGGGGCACTGAACACTGAAGCTTTCTTT. It yields the protein CASSPGGGALNTEAFF.

The chain uses TRBV5-1 and TRBJ1-1; a possible D gene is TRBD1 (5 bases). Germline-derived CDR1 and CDR2 are SGHRS and YFSETQ. The ends were cut back, 5 bases at V and 2 bases at J, with 10 bases in the middle. The CDR3 spans 13 residues. Here the CDR3 reads CASRFDSNTEAFF. CDR3 nucleotide sequence: TGCGCCAGCAGATTCGACAGCAACACTGAAGCTTTCTTT.

This clone has a single count. J is TRBJ1-1 and V is TRBV25-1; D is possibly TRBD1 (6 bases). The CDR3 has 15 amino acids. Germline lookup yields CDR1 MGHDK and CDR2 SYGVNS. V was shortened by 5 bases and J by 1 base, with 14 bases between the two germline ends. The CDR3 is CASSQLDRPNTEAFF. CDR3 nucleotides: TGTGCCAGCAGTCAACTGGACAGACCGAACACTGAAGCTTTCTTT. The variable domain in full, with the rest retrieved from reference TRBV25-1 and TRBJ1-1, is EADIYQTPRYLVIGTGKKITLECSQTMGHDKMYWYQQDPGMELHLIHYSYGVNSTEKGDLSSESTVSRIRTEHFPLTLESARPSHTSQYLCASSQLDRPNTEAFFGQGTRLTVV.

V and J are TRBV7-8 and TRBJ1-6; D is ambiguous. The germline V gene encodes CDR1 SGHVS and CDR2 FQNEAQ. CDR3 length equals 14 residues. Trimming took 1 base from V and 10 from J, leaving 11 bases between them. The CDR3 nucleotides are TGTGCCAGCAGCTTAGAAGAGGGTTACTCACCCCTCCACTTT. Its translation: CASSLEEGYSPLHF. The whole variable domain, remainder taken from reference TRBV7-8 and TRBJ1-6, is GAGVSQSPRYKVAKRGQDVALRCDPISGHVSLFWYQQALGQGPEFLTYFQNEAQLDKSGLPSDRFFAERPEGSVSTLKIQRTQQEDSAVYLCASSLEEGYSPLHFGNGTRLTVT.

V and J are TRBV5-4 and TRBJ2-3; the D gene is possibly TRBD1 (5 bases). The CDR3 has 13 amino acids. The germline V and J ends were trimmed by 1 base and 4 bases, with 7 bases remaining between them. CDR1 and CDR2 (germline): SGHNT, YYREEE (reference sequence). CDR3 nucleotide sequence: TGTGCCAGCAGCTTGAAGGGGCCAGATACGCAGTATTTT. As protein: CASSLKGPDTQYF.

The J gene is TRBJ1-6, the V gene TRBV7-2, with a possible D match to TRBD1 (5 bases). The CDR3 has 13 residues. Trimming took 11 bases from V and 7 from J, leaving 15 bases between them. The V gene's germline CDR1 is SGHTA and CDR2 FQGNSA. The CDR3 reads CACSRAGNSPLHF. Here the CDR3 DNA reads TGTGCCTGTTCCAGGGCGGGAAATTCACCCCTCCACTTT.

The chain employs TRBV27 and TRBJ2-7; D is ambiguous. V was shortened by 2 bases and J by 1 base, with 12 bases between the two germline ends. Looked up from germline, CDR1 is MNHEY and CDR2 is SMNVEV (reference sequence). The CDR3 is 15 amino acids. DNA for the CDR3: TGTGCCAGCAGTTTAGCCGGGTACCTATCCTACGAGCAGTACTTC. This encodes CASSLAGYLSYEQYF.

The CDR3 DNA reads as TGTGCCAGCAGTTACAACCCGGGACAGGGTCTTAGTGGCTACACCTTC. Translated, it gives CASSYNPGQGLSGYTF. The chain uses TRBV6-6 and TRBJ1-2; 9 bases match TRBD1. Germline CDR1 is MNHNY and CDR2 is SVGAGI (reference sequence). The CDR3 sequence is 16 residues long. J gave up 7 bases and V 2 bases, and 11 bases lay outside the gene matches.